Shown below are 23 T cell receptor beta chains from a single sample sequenced in a study of somatic mutations in cytotoxic T cells in rheumatoid arthritis. The assay was immunoSEQ multiplex PCR, and TCRdb's table has in-frame clones only and misses some. The sample comprises 8,500 to 13,000 clones, roughly 71% of which are singletons, and around two fifths rests with the top ten. Sequencing was performed on CD8+ T cells sorted from blood. The receptors were gathered from an adult with rheumatoid arthritis.

This rearrangement joins TRBV7-9 to TRBJ1-2; a possible D gene is TRBD1 (6 bases). Germline V gene lookup returns CDR1 SEHNR and CDR2 FQNEAQ (reference sequence). V was pared by 6 bases and J by 0 bases, with 11 bases between. The CDR3 totals 14 residues. The CDR3 region is CASRTTGTNYGYTF. In nucleotides, the CDR3 is TGTGCCAGCAGGACGACAGGTACTAACTATGGCTACACCTTC.

The genes are TRBV6-5 and TRBJ1-4; maybe TRBD1 (5 bases). This CDR3 comprises 13 residues. V was trimmed by 2 bases and J by 8 bases, leaving 9 bases between them. From germline, CDR1 is MNHEY and CDR2 SVGAGI. CDR3 nucleotide sequence: TGTGCCAGCAGTTACCCTGACAGAGAAAAACTGTTTTTT. Its protein product is CASSYPDREKLFF.

The V and J genes are TRBV19 and TRBJ1-3; D is unclear. Trimming stripped 5 bases from V and 3 bases from J, with 8 bases between. Per the germline V gene, CDR1 is LNHDA and CDR2 is SQIVND (reference sequence). CDR3 length: 13 residues. The CDR3 protein is CASSLSLGNTIYF. In DNA, the CDR3 is TGTGCCAGTAGTCTGTCTCTTGGAAACACCATATATTTT. The whole variable domain, filled in from reference TRBV19 and TRBJ1-3, reads DGGITQSPKYLFRKEGQNVTLSCEQNLNHDAMYWYRQDPGQGLRLIYYSQIVNDFQKGDIAEGYSVSREKKESFPLTVTSAQKNPTAFYLCASSLSLGNTIYFGEGSWLTVV.

By its share, this clone is medium-sized. This chain links TRBV7-2 with TRBJ1-1; D call uncertain. The V end was cut by 5 bases, the J end by 4 bases, with 8 bases between. CDR1 and CDR2 from the germline V gene are SGHTA and FQGNSA. The length of the CDR3 is 12 residues. This CDR3 reads CASSPGSTEAFF. DNA for the CDR3: TGTGCCAGCAGCCCCGGTAGCACTGAAGCTTTCTTT.

CDR3 amino acids: CASSNLDRVFTEAFF. The CDR3 DNA follows: TGTGCCAGTAGCAACTTGGACAGGGTTTTCACTGAAGCTTTCTTT. The genes are TRBV19 and TRBJ1-1, with 8 bases aligning to TRBD1. The CDR3 contains 15 residues. Per the germline V gene, CDR1 is LNHDA and CDR2 is SQIVND (reference sequence). The trim removed 6 bases at V and 4 bases at J, leaving 10 bases unmatched.

V usage is TRBV15 and J usage is TRBJ2-1; 9 bases agree with TRBD2. CDR1 and CDR2 from the germline V gene are LNHNV and YYDKDF (reference sequence). The CDR3 spans 15 residues. The V segment lost 2 bases and the J segment 9 bases; nucleotides outside the gene matches: 8. The CDR3 sequence is CATSRPPGLAPEQFF. The DNA of the CDR3 is TGTGCCACCAGCAGACCTCCGGGACTAGCTCCTGAGCAGTTCTTC.

This chain connects TRBV6-1 to TRBJ2-5; D gene ambiguous. Germline values: CDR1 MNHNS, CDR2 SASEGT. The V end was cut by 6 bases, the J end by 1 base, with 15 bases between. The CDR3 covers 15 residues. CDR3 coding DNA: TGTGCCAGCAGACCTGTGGTACTGGTCCAAGAGACCCAGTACTTC. Residues: CASRPVVLVQETQYF.

The V gene is TRBV27, the J gene TRBJ2-1, with TRBD2 matching 7 bases. The CDR3 has 18 residues. V trimming: 2 bases; J trimming: 3 bases; junction bases outside the gene matches: 13. Germline V gives CDR1 MNHEY, CDR2 SMNVEV (reference sequence). CDR3 amino acids: CASSLGHERGDCYNEQFF. Here the CDR3 DNA reads TGTGCCAGCAGTTTAGGACACGAGCGGGGAGACTGCTACAATGAGCAGTTCTTC.

This chain links TRBV19 with TRBJ1-5, with unresolved D. This CDR3 is built from 15 residues. The germline CDR1 and CDR2 sequences are LNHDA and SQIVND (reference sequence). V was shortened by 3 bases and J by 5 bases, with 14 bases between the two germline ends. CDR3 nucleotide sequence: TGTGCCAGTAGTATTGGCTCACTCGGAGATCAGCCCCAGCATTTT. It specifies CASSIGSLGDQPQHF.

The chain uses TRBV5-6 and TRBJ1-1; TRBD1 matches 7 bases. The trim removed 3 bases at V and 2 bases at J, leaving 4 bases unmatched. This CDR3 contains 14 residues. Germline CDR1 and CDR2: SGHDT and YYEEEE. CDR3 region: CASSYAGGNTEAFF. CDR3 in DNA: TGTGCCAGCAGCTATGCAGGGGGAAACACTGAAGCTTTCTTT. The variable domain in full, completed from reference TRBV5-6 and TRBJ1-1, reads DAGVTQSPTHLIKTRGQQVTLRCSPKSGHDTVSWYQQALGQGPQFIFQYYEEEERQRGNFPDRFSGHQFPNYSSELNVNALLLGDSALYLCASSYAGGNTEAFFGQGTRLTVV.

The chain recombines TRBV29-1 with TRBJ2-3; 16 bases are a match to TRBD2. V shed 0 bases and J 5 bases; nucleotides not matched to a gene: 8. CDR1 and CDR2 (germline): SQVTM, ANQGSEA. The CDR3 totals 18 residues. CDR3 DNA: TGCAGCGTTGAAGACGGACCGGGACTAGCGGGGGGGGTAGATACGCAGTATTTT. Encoded protein: CSVEDGPGLAGGVDTQYF.

Only a few counts were recorded for this clone. This chain connects TRBV5-1 to TRBJ1-4, with 7 bases fitting TRBD1. The trim removed 4 bases at V and 3 bases at J, leaving 9 bases unmatched. Per the germline V gene, CDR1 is SGHRS and CDR2 is YFSETQ. This CDR3 comprises 16 residues. The DNA for the CDR3 is TGCGCCAGCAGCGGATCCTTGACAGGGTCTAATGAAAAACTGTTTTTT. It specifies CASSGSLTGSNEKLFF.

The rearrangement uses TRBV13 and TRBJ1-6, with a possible D match to TRBD1 (5 bases). The CDR3 consists of 16 residues. V lost 5 bases to trimming and J lost 9 bases, with 20 bases between them. Per the germline V gene, CDR1 is PRHDT and CDR2 is FYEKMQ (reference sequence). The CDR3 DNA reads TGTGCCAGCAGCCACCAGGGAGAAGGGTACGGTTCACCCCTCCACTTT. Its protein product is CASSHQGEGYGSPLHF.

The V and J genes are TRBV21-1 and TRBJ2-7; the D call in the table, TRBD1, was not verified against the DNA. TRBV21-1 represents a pseudogene. CDR3 size: 15 residues. The CDR3 DNA follows: TGTGCCAGCAGCGAGGGGACAGCCTTAACCTACGAGCAGTACTTC. Protein: CASSEGTALTYEQYF.

The chain joins TRBV27 to TRBJ2-7, with 7 bases lining up with TRBD1. Germline V gives CDR1 MNHEY, CDR2 SMNVEV (reference sequence). V shed 5 bases, J shed 6 bases, and the junction held 10 bases outside the gene matches. The CDR3 covers 14 residues. The CDR3 nucleotides read TGTGCCAGCAGTATGACAGGGCCAAAGAGCGAGCAGTACTTC. It yields the protein CASSMTGPKSEQYF.

This clone has more than one count but fewer than ten. The rearrangement joins TRBV2 to TRBJ1-1; 7 bases line up with TRBD1. The trim removed 9 bases at V and 5 bases at J, leaving 6 bases unmatched. This CDR3 contains 12 residues. In germline, CDR1 is SNHLY, CDR2 FYNNEI. CDR3 loop: CASDRVGTEAFF. The CDR3 bases are TGTGCCAGTGACAGGGTGGGAACTGAAGCTTTCTTT.

The chain couples TRBV4-2 to TRBJ2-1; possible D gene TRBD2, 5 bases. V was cut by 0 bases and J by 1 base, with 16 bases left in between. The germline CDR1 and CDR2 sequences are LGHNA and YNFKEQ. CDR3 size: 18 residues. The CDR3 here is CASSQDSALVGSYNEQFF. The CDR3 DNA reads TGTGCCAGCAGCCAAGACTCAGCACTAGTGGGGTCCTACAATGAGCAGTTCTTC.

The CDR3 DNA follows: TGTGCCAGCAGCTCCACGAGAGGTAGCGGGGGGTTCACAGATACGCAGTATTTT. Translation gives CASSSTRGSGGFTDTQYF. V is TRBV7-9 and J is TRBJ2-3; 10 nucleotides match TRBD2. CDR1 is SEHNR, CDR2 FQNEAQ, per germline (reference sequence). The CDR3 runs to 18 residues. V lost 4 bases, J lost 2 bases, and 12 bases stayed unmatched.

This clone is deemed large (0.1 to 1%). The chain carries TRBV6-1 and TRBJ1-1; 7 bases line up with TRBD1. CDR1 is MNHNS and CDR2 is SASEGT in the germline V gene. This CDR3 is 15 amino acids long. With V trimmed by 11 bases and J by 7 bases, 19 bases remained unmatched. CDR3 residues: CAATEGAGGKDEAFF. The CDR3 nucleotides read TGTGCCGCTACCGAGGGGGCAGGGGGGAAGGATGAAGCTTTCTTT.

The chain has TRBV28 and TRBJ1-5, with D hard to call. This CDR3 contains 15 residues. V dropped 7 bases and J dropped 6 bases, with 19 bases sitting between them. Germline-derived CDR1 and CDR2 are MDHEN and SYDVKM. For the CDR3, the DNA is TGTGCCAGCAACCGGCGGACCCTTAGCGGTCAGCCCCAGCATTTT. This sequence encodes CASNRRTLSGQPQHF.

This sequence joins TRBV4-3 and TRBJ2-1; D is perhaps TRBD1 (6 bases). Germline values: CDR1 LGHNA, CDR2 YSLEER. The CDR3 has 18 residues. Deletions cut 1 base from V and 7 bases from J, with 23 bases between. The CDR3 DNA reads as TGCGCCAGCAGCCAAGGGGCTCCGGGGACATACCTTTTGAATGAGCAGTTCTTC. Translated: CASSQGAPGTYLLNEQFF.

The genes are TRBV6-1 and TRBJ1-3, with no clear D. The CDR3 spans 15 residues. Germline values: CDR1 MNHNS, CDR2 SASEGT. V gave up 6 bases and J gave up 3 bases, with 15 bases separating them. The DNA of the CDR3 is TGTGCCAGCAGCTATGACCACTCGGGTGGAAACACCATATATTTT. It translates to CASSYDHSGGNTIYF.

The chain employs TRBV19 and TRBJ1-1; D is perhaps TRBD1 (5 bases). The CDR3 consists of 11 residues. Germline V gene data show CDR1 as LNHDA and CDR2 as SQIVND (reference sequence). Between the trimmed V and J ends, which lost 6 bases and 10 bases, there was a span of 12 bases. CDR3 sequence reads: CASRAGYSAFF. Here the CDR3 DNA reads TGTGCCAGTAGAGCAGGGTACTCAGCTTTCTTT.